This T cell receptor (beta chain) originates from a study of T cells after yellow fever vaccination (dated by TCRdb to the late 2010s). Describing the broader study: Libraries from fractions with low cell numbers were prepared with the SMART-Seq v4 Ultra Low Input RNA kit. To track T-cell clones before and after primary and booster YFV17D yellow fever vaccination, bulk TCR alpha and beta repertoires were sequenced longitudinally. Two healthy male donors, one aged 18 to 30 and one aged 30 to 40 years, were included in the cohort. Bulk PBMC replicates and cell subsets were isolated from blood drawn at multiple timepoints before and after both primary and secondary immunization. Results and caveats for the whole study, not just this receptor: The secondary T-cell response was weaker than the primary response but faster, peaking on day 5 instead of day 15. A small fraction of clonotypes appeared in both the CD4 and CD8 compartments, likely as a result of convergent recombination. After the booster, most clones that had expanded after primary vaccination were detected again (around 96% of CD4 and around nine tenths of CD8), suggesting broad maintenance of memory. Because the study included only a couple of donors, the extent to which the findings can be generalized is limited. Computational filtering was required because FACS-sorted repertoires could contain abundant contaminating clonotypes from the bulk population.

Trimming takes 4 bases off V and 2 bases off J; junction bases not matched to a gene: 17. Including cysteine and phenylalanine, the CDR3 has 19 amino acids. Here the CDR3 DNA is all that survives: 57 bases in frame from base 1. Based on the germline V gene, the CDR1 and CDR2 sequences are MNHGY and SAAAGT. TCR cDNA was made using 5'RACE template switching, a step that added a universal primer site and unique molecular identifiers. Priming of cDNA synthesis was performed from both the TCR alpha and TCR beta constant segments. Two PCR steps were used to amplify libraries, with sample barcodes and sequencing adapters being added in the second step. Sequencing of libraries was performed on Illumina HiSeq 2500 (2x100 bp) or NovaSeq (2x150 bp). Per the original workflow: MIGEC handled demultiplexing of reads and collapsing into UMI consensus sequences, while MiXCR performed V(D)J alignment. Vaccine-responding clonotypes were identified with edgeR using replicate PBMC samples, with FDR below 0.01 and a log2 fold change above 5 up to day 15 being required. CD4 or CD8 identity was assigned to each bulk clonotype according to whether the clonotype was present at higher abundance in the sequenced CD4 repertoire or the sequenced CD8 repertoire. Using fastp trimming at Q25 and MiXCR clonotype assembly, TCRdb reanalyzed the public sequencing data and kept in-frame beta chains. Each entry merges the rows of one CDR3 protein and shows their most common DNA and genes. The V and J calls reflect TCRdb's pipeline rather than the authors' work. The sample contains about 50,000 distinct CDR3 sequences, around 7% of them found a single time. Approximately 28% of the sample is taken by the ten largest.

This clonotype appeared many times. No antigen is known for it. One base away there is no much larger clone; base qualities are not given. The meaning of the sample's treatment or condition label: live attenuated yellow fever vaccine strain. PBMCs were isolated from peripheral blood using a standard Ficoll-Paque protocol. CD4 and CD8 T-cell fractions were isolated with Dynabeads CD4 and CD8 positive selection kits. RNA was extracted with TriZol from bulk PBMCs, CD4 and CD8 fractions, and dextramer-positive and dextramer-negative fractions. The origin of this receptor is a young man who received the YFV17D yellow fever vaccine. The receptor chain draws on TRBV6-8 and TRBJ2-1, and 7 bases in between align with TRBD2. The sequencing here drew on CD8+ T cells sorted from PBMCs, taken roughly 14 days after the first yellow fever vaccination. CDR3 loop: CASSSGHLLAGTTYNEQFF. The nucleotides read TGTGCCAGCAGTTCCGGACACCTCTTAGCCGGGACTACCTACAATGAGCAGTTCTTC.